This T cell receptor (beta chain) was sequenced for a study of T cells in localized non-small cell lung cancer. Study-level points and caveats: Heterogeneity remains possible because sequencing was limited to only one tumor region. Blood T cell density predicted longer survival; adjacent-lung clonality, shorter. In adjacent lung, a median around 55 of the top 100 tumor clones were found. Clonality of T cells reached its maximum in uninvolved adjacent lung, surpassing tumor.

The repertoire was sequenced with immunoSEQ multiplex PCR; TCRdb's copy has only in-frame clones and lacks some. The repertoire holds around 53,000 clones, with around three quarters as singletons. Germline V lookup: CDR1 MNHNS, CDR2 SASEGT. The CDR3 consists of 16 residues. V lost 1 base and J 2 bases, leaving 13 bases between the germline ends. Concerning this clone: Its antigen is currently unknown.

This chain uses TRBV6-1 with TRBJ2-3; D not resolved. The receptor comes from a woman aged 35 to 75 with stage II lung adenocarcinoma. Sequencing used PBMCs, obtained before any cancer treatment. The CDR3 reads CASSEVGGHFTDTQYF. The CDR3, as DNA: TGTGCCAGCAGTGAAGTAGGTGGCCACTTCACAGATACGCAGTATTTT.